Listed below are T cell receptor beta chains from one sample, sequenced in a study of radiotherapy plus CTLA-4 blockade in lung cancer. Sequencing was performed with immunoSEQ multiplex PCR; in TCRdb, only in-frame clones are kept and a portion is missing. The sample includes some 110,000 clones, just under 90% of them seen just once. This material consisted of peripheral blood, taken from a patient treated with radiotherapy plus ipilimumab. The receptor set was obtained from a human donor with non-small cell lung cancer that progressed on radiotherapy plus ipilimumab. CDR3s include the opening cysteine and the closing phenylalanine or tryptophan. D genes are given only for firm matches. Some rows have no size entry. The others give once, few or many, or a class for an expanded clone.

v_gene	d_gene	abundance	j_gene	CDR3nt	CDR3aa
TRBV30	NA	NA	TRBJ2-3	TGTGCCTGGGCGGGACAGATCACAGATACGCAGTATTTT	CAWAGQITDTQYF
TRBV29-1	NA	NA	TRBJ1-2	TGCAGCGTTAAAAGGACGGTTTATGGCTACACCTTC	CSVKRTVYGYTF
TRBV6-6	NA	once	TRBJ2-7	TGTGCCAGCAGTACACGCCTCGGGGGGCATACCTACGAGCAGTACTTC	CASSTRLGGHTYEQYF
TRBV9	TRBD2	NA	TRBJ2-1	TGTGCCAGCAGCGCCCGCGGGGAGGGCCGGCATGAGCAGTTCTTC	CASSARGEGRHEQFF
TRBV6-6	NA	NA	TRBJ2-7	TGTGCCAGCAGTTACTCTTCGGGCATTTACGAGCAGTACTTC	CASSYSSGIYEQYF
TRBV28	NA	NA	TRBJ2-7	TGTGCCAGCAGTTCCCAAAACTCCTACGAGCAGTACTTC	CASSSQNSYEQYF
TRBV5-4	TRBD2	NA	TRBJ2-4	TGTGCCAGCAGCTTCGGGCGGGAGCGCGGAAACATTCAGTACTTC	CASSFGRERGNIQYF
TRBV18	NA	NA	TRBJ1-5	TGTGCCAGCTCACCAGGGGTCGATCAGCCCCAGCATTTT	CASSPGVDQPQHF
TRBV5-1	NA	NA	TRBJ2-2	TGCGCCAGCAGCCCTCGAGGTAGCGGGAACACCGGGGAGCTGTTTTTT	CASSPRGSGNTGELFF
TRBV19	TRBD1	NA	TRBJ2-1	TGTGCCAGTAGTCGGACAGGGGGCTCGGGAGTTGAGCAGTTCTTC	CASSRTGGSGVEQFF
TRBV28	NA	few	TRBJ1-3	TGTGCCAGCAGTTCCCGGGCGTCTGGAAACACCATATATTTT	CASSSRASGNTIYF
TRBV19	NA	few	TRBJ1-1	TGTGCCAGTAACCCTGGTGGCTTGGGATCCGGGGATGAAGCTTTCTTT	CASNPGGLGSGDEAFF
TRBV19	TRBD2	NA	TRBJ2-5	TGTGCCAGTAGTATAGCGACTAGCGGGGGTACGAGGGAGACCCAGTACTTC	CASSIATSGGTRETQYF
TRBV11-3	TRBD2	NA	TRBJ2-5	TGTGCCAGCAGCTCCGAGGGGCGGGAGGCGGGGGAGACCCAGTACTTC	CASSSEGREAGETQYF
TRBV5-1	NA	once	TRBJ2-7	TGCGCCAGCAGCGGAGATCTCGAGCAGTACTTC	CASSGDLEQYF
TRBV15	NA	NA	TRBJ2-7	TGTGCCACCAGCAGAGGGCGAGGGTACGAGCAGTACTTC	CATSRGRGYEQYF
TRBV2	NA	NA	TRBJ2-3	TGTGCCAGCAGAGGTCGCACCGTTAGCACAGATACGCAGTATTTT	CASRGRTVSTDTQYF
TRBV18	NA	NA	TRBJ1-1	TGTGCCAGCTCACCACGTCAGGGGATAACCACTGAAGCTTTCTTT	CASSPRQGITTEAFF
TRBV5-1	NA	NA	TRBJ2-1	TGCGCCAGCAGCTTGGAGGACCGCTCCTACAATGAGCAGTTCTTC	CASSLEDRSYNEQFF
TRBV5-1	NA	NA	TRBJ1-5	TGCGCCAGCAAAACCGGCCCAGGGAGCAATCAGCCCCAGCATTTT	CASKTGPGSNQPQHF
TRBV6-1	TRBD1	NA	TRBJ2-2	TGTGCCAGCACACGGACAGGGCGGTACACCGGGGAGCTGTTTTTT	CASTRTGRYTGELFF
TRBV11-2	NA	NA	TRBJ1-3	TGTGCCAGCAGCTTACGAACCTCTGGAAACACCATATATTTT	CASSLRTSGNTIYF
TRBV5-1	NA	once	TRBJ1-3	TGCGCCAGCAGCTACCTTGGAGAAATCTCTGGAAACACCATATATTTT	CASSYLGEISGNTIYF
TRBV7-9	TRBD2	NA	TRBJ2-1	TGTGCCAGCAGCTTAGGTAGCGGGGCAAGCTCCTACAATGAGCAGTTCTTC	CASSLGSGASSYNEQFF
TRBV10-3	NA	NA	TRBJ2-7	TGTGCCATCAGTGAGTCAGGGTACGAGCAGTACTTC	CAISESGYEQYF
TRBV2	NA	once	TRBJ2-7	TGTGCCAGCAAAGGGGACATCTACGAGCAGTACTTC	CASKGDIYEQYF
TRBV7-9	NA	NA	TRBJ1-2	TGTGCCAGTACGACTGAAGTCTATGGCTACACCTTC	CASTTEVYGYTF
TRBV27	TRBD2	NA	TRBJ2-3	TGTGCCAGCGCTAGCGGGAGGGCCTGGGCAGATACGCAGTATTTT	CASASGRAWADTQYF
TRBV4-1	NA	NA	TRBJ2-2	TGCGCCAGCAGCGAGGTTAGGACCGGGGAGCTGTTTTTT	CASSEVRTGELFF
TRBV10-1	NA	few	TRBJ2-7	TGCGCCAGCAGCTCGACCGGAATCTACGAGCAGTACTTC	CASSSTGIYEQYF
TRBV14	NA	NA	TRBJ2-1	TGTGCCAGCAGCCAAGTCTCCCGGACTCACGTGTTCTTC	CASSQVSRTHVFF
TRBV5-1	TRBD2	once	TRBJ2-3	TGCGCCAGCAGCTTTGGTTTCCTAGCGGGAGCCACAGATACGCAGTATTTT	CASSFGFLAGATDTQYF
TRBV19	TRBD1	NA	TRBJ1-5	TGTGCCAGTAGTACGGACAGGCCCAATCAGCCCCAGCATTTT	CASSTDRPNQPQHF
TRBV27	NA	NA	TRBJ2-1	TGTGCCAGCAGTTTAGGAGGGGGCGATGAGCAGTTCTTC	CASSLGGGDEQFF
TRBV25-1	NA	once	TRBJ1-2	TGTGCCAGCCGGGAAGGGGGTATTGCCTATGGCTACACCTTC	CASREGGIAYGYTF
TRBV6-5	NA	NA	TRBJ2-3	TGTGCCAGCGCCCGGACTGGTGAGACGGTAGATACGCAGTATTTT	CASARTGETVDTQYF
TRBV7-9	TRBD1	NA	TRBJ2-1	TGTGCCAGCAGCCCACAGGGGTATGAGCAGTTCTTC	CASSPQGYEQFF
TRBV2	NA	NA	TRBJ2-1	TGTGCCAGCATGAAGGCAAATGAGCAGTTCTTC	CASMKANEQFF
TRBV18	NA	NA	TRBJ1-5	TGTGCCAGCTCCCTAACGGCGCAGGTCGGTGGCCAGCCCCAGCATTTT	CASSLTAQVGGQPQHF
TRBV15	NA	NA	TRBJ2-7	TGTGCCACCAGCAGAGATAGGCCCTACGAGCAGTACTTC	CATSRDRPYEQYF
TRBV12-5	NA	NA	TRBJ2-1	TGTGCTAGTGGTTTGGTCCCCGCTGTGCAGCGGTATGAGCAGTTCTTC	CASGLVPAVQRYEQFF
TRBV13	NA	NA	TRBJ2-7	TGTGCCAGCAGTACTTCCCCCAGGGGTTCCTACGAGCAGTACTTC	CASSTSPRGSYEQYF
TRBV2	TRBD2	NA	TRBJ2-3	TGTGCCAGCAGTGAGGGAGCGGGAGGCAGGGATACGCAGTATTTT	CASSEGAGGRDTQYF
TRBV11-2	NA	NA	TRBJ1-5	TGTGCCAGCAGCTTTGACAGGAATCAGCCCCAGCATTTT	CASSFDRNQPQHF
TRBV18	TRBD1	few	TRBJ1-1	TGTGCCAGCTCACCCACAGGGGTTTCTGAAGCTTTCTTT	CASSPTGVSEAFF
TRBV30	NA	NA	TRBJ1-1	TGTGCCTGGAGACCCCAGATTGTCCTGAACACTGAAGCTTTCTTT	CAWRPQIVLNTEAFF